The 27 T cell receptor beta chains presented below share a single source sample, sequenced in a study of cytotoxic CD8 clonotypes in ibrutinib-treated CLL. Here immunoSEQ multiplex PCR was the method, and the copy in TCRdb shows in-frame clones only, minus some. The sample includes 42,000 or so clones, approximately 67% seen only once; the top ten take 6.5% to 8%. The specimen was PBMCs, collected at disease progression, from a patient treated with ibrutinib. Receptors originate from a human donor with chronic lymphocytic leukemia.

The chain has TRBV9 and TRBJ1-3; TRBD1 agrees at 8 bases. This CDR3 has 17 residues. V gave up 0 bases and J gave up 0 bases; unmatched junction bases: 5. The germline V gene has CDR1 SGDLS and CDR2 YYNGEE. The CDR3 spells CASSVAGRGLSGNTIYF. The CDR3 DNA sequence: TGTGCCAGCAGCGTAGCAGGCAGGGGGCTCTCTGGAAACACCATATATTTT.

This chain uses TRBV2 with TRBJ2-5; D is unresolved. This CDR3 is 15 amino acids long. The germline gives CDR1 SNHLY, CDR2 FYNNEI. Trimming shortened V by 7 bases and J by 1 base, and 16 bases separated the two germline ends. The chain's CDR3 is CASNPYYGPQETQYF. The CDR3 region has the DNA TGTGCCAGCAATCCTTACTACGGTCCCCAAGAGACCCAGTACTTC.

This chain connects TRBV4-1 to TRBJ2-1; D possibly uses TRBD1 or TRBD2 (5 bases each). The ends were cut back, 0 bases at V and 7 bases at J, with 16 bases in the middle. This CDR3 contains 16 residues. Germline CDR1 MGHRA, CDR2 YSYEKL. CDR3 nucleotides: TGCGCCAGCAGCCAAGATTTTGGGGGAGTCGTTAATGAGCAGTTCTTC. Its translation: CASSQDFGGVVNEQFF.

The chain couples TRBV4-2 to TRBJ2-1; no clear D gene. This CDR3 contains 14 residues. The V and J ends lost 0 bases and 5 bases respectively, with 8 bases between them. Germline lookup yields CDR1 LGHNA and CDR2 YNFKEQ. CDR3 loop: CASSQEYGNNEQFF. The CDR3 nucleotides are TGTGCCAGCAGCCAAGAATATGGGAACAATGAGCAGTTCTTC.

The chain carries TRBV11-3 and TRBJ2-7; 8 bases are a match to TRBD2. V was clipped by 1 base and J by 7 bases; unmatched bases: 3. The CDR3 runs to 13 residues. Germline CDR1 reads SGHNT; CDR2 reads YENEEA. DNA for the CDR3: TGTGCCAGCAGCTTAGGGACTAGCTCGGAGCAGTACTTC. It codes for CASSLGTSSEQYF.

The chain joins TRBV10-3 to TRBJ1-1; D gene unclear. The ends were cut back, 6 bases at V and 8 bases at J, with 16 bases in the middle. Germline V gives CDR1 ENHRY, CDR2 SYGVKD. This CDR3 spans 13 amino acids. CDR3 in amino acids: CAIRGTSGVEAFF. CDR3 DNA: TGTGCCATCAGGGGAACATCCGGAGTGGAAGCTTTCTTT.

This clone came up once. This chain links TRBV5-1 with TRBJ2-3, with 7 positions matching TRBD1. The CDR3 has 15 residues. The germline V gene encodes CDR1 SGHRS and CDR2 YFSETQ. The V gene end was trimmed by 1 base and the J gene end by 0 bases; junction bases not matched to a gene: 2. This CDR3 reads CASSLRGQSTDTQYF. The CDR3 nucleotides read TGCGCCAGCAGCTTGAGGGGGCAGAGCACAGATACGCAGTATTTT.

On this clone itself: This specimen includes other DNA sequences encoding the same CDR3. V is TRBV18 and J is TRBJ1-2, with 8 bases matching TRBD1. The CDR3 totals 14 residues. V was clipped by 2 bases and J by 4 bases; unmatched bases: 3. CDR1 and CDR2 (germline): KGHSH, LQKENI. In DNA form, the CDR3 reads TGTGCCAGCTCACCAAGCGGGACAGGCTATGGCTACACCTTC. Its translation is CASSPSGTGYGYTF.

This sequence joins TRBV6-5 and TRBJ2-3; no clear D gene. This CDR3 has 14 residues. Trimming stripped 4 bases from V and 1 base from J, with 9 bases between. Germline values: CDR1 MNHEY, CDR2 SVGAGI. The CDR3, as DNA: TGTGCCAGCAGTTCCCCGGGCGGCACAGATACGCAGTATTTT. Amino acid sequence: CASSSPGGTDTQYF.

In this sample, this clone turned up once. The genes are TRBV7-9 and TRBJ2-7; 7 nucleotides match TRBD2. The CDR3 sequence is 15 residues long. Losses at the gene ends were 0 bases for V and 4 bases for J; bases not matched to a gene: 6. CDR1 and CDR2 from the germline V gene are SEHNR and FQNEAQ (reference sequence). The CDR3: CASSLASGGGYEQYF. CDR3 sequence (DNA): TGTGCCAGCAGCTTAGCCTCGGGAGGCGGTTACGAGCAGTACTTC.

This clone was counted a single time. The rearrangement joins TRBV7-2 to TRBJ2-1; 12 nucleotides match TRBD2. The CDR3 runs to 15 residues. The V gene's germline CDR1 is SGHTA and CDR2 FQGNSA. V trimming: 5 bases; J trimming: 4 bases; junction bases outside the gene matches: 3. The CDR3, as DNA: TGTGCCAGCAGCCGACTAGCGGGAGTTTACAATGAGCAGTTCTTC. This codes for CASSRLAGVYNEQFF.

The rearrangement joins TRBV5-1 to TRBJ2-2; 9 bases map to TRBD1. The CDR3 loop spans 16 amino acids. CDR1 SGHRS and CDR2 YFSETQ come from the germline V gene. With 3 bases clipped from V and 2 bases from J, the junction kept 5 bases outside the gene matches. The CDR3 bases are TGCGCCAGCAGCTGGCCGGGACAGGGAAACACCGGGGAGCTGTTTTTT. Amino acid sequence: CASSWPGQGNTGELFF.

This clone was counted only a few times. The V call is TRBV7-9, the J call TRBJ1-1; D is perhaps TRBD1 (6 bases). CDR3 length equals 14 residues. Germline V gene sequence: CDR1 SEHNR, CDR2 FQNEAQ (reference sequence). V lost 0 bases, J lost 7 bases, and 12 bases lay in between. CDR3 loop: CASSLAAGAIEAFF. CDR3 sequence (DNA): TGTGCCAGCAGCTTAGCGGCAGGGGCGATTGAAGCTTTCTTT.

The CDR3 region has the DNA TGTGCCAGCAGCCTGGACAGGGCCTATGGCTACACCTTC. This sequence encodes CASSLDRAYGYTF. The chain is built from TRBV5-4 and TRBJ1-2, with 8 bases fitting TRBD1. The CDR3 loop spans 13 amino acids. Germline CDR1 SGHNT, CDR2 YYREEE (reference sequence). The junction had 3 bases not matched to a gene; V was cut back by 4 bases and J by 4 bases.

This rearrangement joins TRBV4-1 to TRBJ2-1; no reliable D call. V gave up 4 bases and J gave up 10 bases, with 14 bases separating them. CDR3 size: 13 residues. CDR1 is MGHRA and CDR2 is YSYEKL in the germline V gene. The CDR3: CASSPLDPPEQFF. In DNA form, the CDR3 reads TGCGCCAGCAGCCCTCTGGACCCCCCCGAGCAGTTCTTC.

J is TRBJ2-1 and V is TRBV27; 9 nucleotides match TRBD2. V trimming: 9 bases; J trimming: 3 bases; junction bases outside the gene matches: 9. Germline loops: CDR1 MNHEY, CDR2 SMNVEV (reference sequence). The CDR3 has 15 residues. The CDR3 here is CASWLAGSFYNEQFF. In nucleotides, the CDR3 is TGTGCCAGTTGGCTAGCGGGGAGCTTCTACAATGAGCAGTTCTTC.

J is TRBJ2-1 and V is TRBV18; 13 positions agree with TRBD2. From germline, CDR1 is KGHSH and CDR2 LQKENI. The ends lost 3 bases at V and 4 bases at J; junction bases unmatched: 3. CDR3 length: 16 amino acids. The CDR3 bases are TGTGCCAGCTCACCTGGGACTAGCGGGGCATACAATGAGCAGTTCTTC. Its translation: CASSPGTSGAYNEQFF.

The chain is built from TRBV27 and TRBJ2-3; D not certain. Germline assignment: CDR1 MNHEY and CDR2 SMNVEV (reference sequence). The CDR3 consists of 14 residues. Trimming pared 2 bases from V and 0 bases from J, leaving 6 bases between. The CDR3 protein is CASSLQHSTDTQYF. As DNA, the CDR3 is TGTGCCAGCAGTTTACAGCATAGCACAGATACGCAGTATTTT.

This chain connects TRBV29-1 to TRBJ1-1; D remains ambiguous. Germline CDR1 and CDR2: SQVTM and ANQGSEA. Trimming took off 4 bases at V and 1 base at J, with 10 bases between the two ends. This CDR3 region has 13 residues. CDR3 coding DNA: TGCAGCGTTGCTCAACAGCCGAACACTGAAGCTTTCTTT. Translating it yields CSVAQQPNTEAFF.

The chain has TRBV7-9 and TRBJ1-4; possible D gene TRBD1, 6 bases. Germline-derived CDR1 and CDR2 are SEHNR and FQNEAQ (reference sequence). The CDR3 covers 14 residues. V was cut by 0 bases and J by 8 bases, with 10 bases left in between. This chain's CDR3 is CASSLAGQLEKLFF. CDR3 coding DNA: TGTGCCAGCAGCTTAGCGGGACAATTGGAAAAACTGTTTTTT.

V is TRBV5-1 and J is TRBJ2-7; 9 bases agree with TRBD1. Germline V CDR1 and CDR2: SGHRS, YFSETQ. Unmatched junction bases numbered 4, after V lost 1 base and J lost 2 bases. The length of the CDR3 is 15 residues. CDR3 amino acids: CASSLLGQGTYEQYF. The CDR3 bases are TGCGCCAGCAGCTTGCTCGGACAGGGGACCTACGAGCAGTACTTC.

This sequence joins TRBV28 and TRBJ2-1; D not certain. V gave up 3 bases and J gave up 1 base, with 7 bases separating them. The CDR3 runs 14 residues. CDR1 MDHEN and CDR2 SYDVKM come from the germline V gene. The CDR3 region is CASSLGGSYNEQFF. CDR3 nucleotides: TGTGCCAGCAGTTTGGGCGGATCCTACAATGAGCAGTTCTTC.

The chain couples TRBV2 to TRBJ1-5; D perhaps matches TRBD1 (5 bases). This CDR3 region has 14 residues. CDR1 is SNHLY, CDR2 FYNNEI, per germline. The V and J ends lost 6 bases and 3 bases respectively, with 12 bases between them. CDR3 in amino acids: CASSFDRLNQPQHF. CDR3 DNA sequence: TGTGCCAGCAGCTTTGACAGACTCAATCAGCCCCAGCATTTT. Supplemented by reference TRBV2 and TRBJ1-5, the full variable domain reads EPEVTQTPSHQVTQMGQEVILRCVPISNHLYFYWYRQILGQKVEFLVSFYNNEISEKSEIFDDQFSVERPDGSNFTLKIRSTKLEDSAMYFCASSFDRLNQPQHFGDGTRLSIL.

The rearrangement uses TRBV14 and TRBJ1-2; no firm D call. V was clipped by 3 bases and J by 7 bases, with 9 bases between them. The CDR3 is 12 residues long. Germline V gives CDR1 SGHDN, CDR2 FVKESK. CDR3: CASSQAALGYTF. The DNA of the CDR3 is TGTGCCAGCAGCCAGGCTGCCCTTGGCTACACCTTC.

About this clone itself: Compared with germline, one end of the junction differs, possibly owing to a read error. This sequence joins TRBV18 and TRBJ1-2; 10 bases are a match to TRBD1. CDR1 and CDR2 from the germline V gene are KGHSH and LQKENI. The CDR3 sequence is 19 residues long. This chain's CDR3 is CASPPRTRGQGSANYGYTF. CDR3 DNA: TGTGCCAGCCCACCGCGGACAAGGGGACAGGGGAGCGCTAACTATGGCTACACCTTC.

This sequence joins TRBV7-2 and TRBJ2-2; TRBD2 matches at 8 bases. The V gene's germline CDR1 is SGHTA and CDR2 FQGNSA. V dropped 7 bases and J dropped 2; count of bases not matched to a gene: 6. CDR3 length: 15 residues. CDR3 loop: CASMPGTRNTGELFF. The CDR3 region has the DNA TGTGCCAGCATGCCCGGGACTAGAAACACCGGGGAGCTGTTTTTT.

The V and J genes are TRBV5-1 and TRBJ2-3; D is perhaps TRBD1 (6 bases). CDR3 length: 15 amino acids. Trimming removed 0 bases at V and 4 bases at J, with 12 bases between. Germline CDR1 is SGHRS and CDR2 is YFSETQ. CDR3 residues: CASSLEQGGADTQYF. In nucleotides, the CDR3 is TGCGCCAGCAGCTTGGAACAGGGTGGGGCAGATACGCAGTATTTT.